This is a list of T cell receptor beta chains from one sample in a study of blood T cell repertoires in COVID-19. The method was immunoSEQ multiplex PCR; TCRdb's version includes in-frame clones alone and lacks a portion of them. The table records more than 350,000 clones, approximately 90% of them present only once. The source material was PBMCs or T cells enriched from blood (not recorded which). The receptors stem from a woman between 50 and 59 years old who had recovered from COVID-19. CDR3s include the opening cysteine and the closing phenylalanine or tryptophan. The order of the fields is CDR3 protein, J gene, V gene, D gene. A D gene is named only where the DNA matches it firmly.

CASRDRDLGSPLHF	TRBJ1-6	TRBV2	TRBD1
CASSLGDRDTEAFF	TRBJ1-1	TRBV7-9	TRBD1
CASSNRDLMTENTEAFF	TRBJ1-1	TRBV9	NA
CASSLQFRDRRVEAFF	TRBJ1-1	TRBV5-1	TRBD1
CAWSHAGLAGGRSYNEQFF	TRBJ2-1	TRBV30	TRBD2
CASRETEYSNQPQHF	TRBJ1-5	TRBV6-5	NA
CASSQVNRHGEQFF	TRBJ2-1	TRBV4-3	NA
CASSEAGQPIATNEKLFF	TRBJ1-4	TRBV6-1	NA
CATSRQENTEAFF	TRBJ1-1	TRBV25-1	NA
CASSFGRPADGVSF	TRBJ1-2	TRBV5-6	NA
CASSLAGENTIYF	TRBJ1-3	TRBV6-5	NA
CAISEGQGANEQYF	TRBJ2-7	TRBV10-3	TRBD1
CASGPGQLAGYTF	TRBJ1-2	TRBV2	TRBD1
CASSPGGQGYNEQFF	TRBJ2-1	TRBV9	TRBD1
CASSTAGGTAGELFF	TRBJ2-2	TRBV4-2	TRBD2
CASSPGTSGTSTDTQYF	TRBJ2-3	TRBV7-3	TRBD2
CASGGNTDTQYF	TRBJ2-3	TRBV19	TRBD2
CASSLRDSSSGNTIYF	TRBJ1-3	TRBV18	TRBD1
CASSYSSLNTEAFF	TRBJ1-1	TRBV6-5	NA
CATDPGGSYNSPLHF	TRBJ1-6	TRBV10-2	NA
CASSQTGGFTEAFF	TRBJ1-1	TRBV4-3	TRBD1